The 18 T cell receptor beta chains below come from one sample, sequenced in a study of read filtering for tumor transcriptome and immune sequencing. The library was built from 400 ng RNA with molecular barcoded adaptors for alpha/delta and beta/gamma chains. TCRdb reanalysed the reads using MiXCR and keeps one entry per CDR3 protein. This repertoire shows 40,000 or so distinct CDR3 sequences, roughly 15% found once; its top ten account for 25% to 35%. Sequenced sample: a population of CD138-negative cells sorted from bone marrow. The receptors here all came from a donor at least 40 years old with multiple myeloma.

This clonotype was picked up a small number of times. V gene TRBV6-6 combines with J gene TRBJ2-5, with 7 bases that match TRBD1. Germline trimming cut 2 bases from V and 4 bases from J; bases unmatched to any gene: 4. Per germline, CDR1 MNHNY and CDR2 SVGAGI (reference sequence). CDR3 length: 14 residues. The CDR3 loop is CASSYPGGGETQYF. The CDR3, as DNA: TGTGCCAGCAGTTACCCAGGGGGTGGAGAGACCCAGTACTTC.

This clonotype showed up many times. This chain links TRBV12-3 or TRBV12-4 with TRBJ2-3, with D possibly TRBD2 on 6 matching bases. The V end lost 3 bases, the J end lost 3 bases, and 19 bases lay between the germline ends. The CDR3 runs 17 residues. This CDR3 reads CASSFTTSFFETDTQYF. The CDR3 coding sequence is TGTGCCAGCAGTTTTACCACTAGCTTCTTTGAAACAGATACGCAGTATTTT.

This clonotype was found many times. This chain uses TRBV5-1 with TRBJ2-1; D may be TRBD2 (6 bases). Trimming stripped 6 bases from V and 0 bases from J, with 25 bases between. The CDR3 loop spans 19 amino acids. Germline V gives CDR1 SGHRS, CDR2 YFSETQ. CDR3 sequence (DNA): TGCGCCAGCACCTTCGGCGCGGATCCTAGCGCGAGCTCCTACAATGAGCAGTTCTTC. Its translation: CASTFGADPSASSYNEQFF.

This clonotype appeared many times. V gene TRBV11-2 combines with J gene TRBJ1-1; D gene ambiguous. V was clipped by 5 bases and J by 2 bases, with 9 bases between them. The CDR3 covers 13 residues. From germline, CDR1 is SGHAT and CDR2 FQNNGV. CDR3 DNA sequence: TGTGCCAGCAGCCGCCAGAGTAACACTGAAGCTTTCTTT. It encodes CASSRQSNTEAFF.

This clonotype was recorded many times. CDR3 in DNA: TGTGCCAGCAGTTTTATGGCCAATCAGCCCCAGCATTTT. As protein: CASSFMANQPQHF. The chain couples TRBV27 to TRBJ1-5; D remains ambiguous. The germline V gene has CDR1 MNHEY and CDR2 SMNVEV (reference sequence). The CDR3 runs 13 residues. With 3 bases removed from V and 3 bases from J, the gap between germline ends came to 6 bases.

The table lists this clonotype with many counts. The CDR3 here is CSARGTGTAYEQYF. The CDR3, as DNA: TGCAGTGCTAGGGGGACAGGAACTGCCTACGAGCAGTACTTC. The V gene is TRBV20-1, the J gene TRBJ2-7; 8 nucleotides line up with TRBD1. V trimming: 3 bases; J trimming: 2 bases; junction bases outside the gene matches: 6. Germline V gene lookup returns CDR1 DFQATT and CDR2 SNEGSKA (reference sequence). The CDR3 length is 14 residues.

The sample holds a few counts of this clonotype. The chain uses TRBV12-5 and TRBJ2-5; D is tentatively TRBD1 or TRBD2 (5 bases each). CDR1 LGHNT and CDR2 FRNRAP come from the germline V gene. The length of the CDR3 is 15 residues. Trimming cost V 0 bases and J 5 bases, with 13 bases left between them. The CDR3 loop reads CASGLVGERGETQYF. CDR3 DNA sequence: TGTGCTAGTGGTTTGGTGGGGGAACGGGGTGAGACCCAGTACTTC. Variable domain in full (rest from reference TRBV12-5 and TRBJ2-5): DARVTQTPRHKVTEMGQEVTMRCQPILGHNTVFWYRQTMMQGLELLAYFRNRAPLDDSGMPKDRFSAEMPDATLATLKIQPSEPRDSAVYFCASGLVGERGETQYFGPGTRLLVL.

This clonotype was counted many times. The genes are TRBV5-1 and TRBJ1-4; D perhaps matches TRBD1 (6 bases). This CDR3 has 14 amino acids. Trimming removed 0 bases from V and 7 bases from J, with 10 bases in between. Germline CDR1 reads SGHRS; CDR2 reads YFSETQ. CDR3 residues: CASSLGGALEKLFF. DNA for the CDR3: TGCGCCAGCAGCTTGGGGGGGGCGCTTGAAAAACTGTTTTTT.

Notes on this clonotype: A far larger clone is only one base removed, so a read error is likely. The chain combines TRBV7-8 with TRBJ1-5; perhaps TRBD1 as D (5 bases). The germline CDR1 and CDR2 sequences are SGHVS and FQNEAQ. The CDR3 contains 15 residues. The CDR3: CARSLEGRGNQPQHF. CDR3 sequence (DNA): TGTGCCCGCAGCTTAGAGGGACGGGGCAATCAGCCCCAGCATTTT. The variable domain in full, with the rest retrieved from reference TRBV7-8 and TRBJ1-5, is GAGVSQSPRYKVAKRGQDVALRCDPISGHVSLFWYQQALGQGPEFLTYFQNEAQLDKSGLPSDRFFAERPEGSVSTLKIQRTQQEDSAVYLCARSLEGRGNQPQHFGDGTRLSIL.

This clonotype was observed at least ten times. The V and J genes are TRBV20-1 and TRBJ1-2, with a tentative D call TRBD1 (5 bases). The ends were cut back, 5 bases at V and 4 bases at J, with 14 bases in the middle. Germline CDR1 reads DFQATT; CDR2 reads SNEGSKA (reference sequence). The CDR3 length is 13 residues. CDR3 nucleotides: TGCAGTGCTTCACCGGGGGTAGTCTATGGCTACACCTTC. It specifies CSASPGVVYGYTF.

This clonotype was recorded at least ten times. The V call is TRBV10-3, the J call TRBJ2-1; 11 nucleotides match TRBD2. The CDR3 extends over 17 amino acids. Germline CDR1 ENHRY, CDR2 SYGVKD. Germline trimming cut 4 bases from V and 6 bases from J; bases unmatched to any gene: 11. The DNA of the CDR3 is TGTGCCATCAGTGTTGGTGGGACTAGCGGAGGGGGCAATGAGCAGTTCTTC. It translates to CAISVGGTSGGGNEQFF.

This clonotype appeared many times. The chain recombines TRBV24-1 with TRBJ2-1; 11 bases map to TRBD2. The CDR3 loop spans 17 amino acids. V trimming: 4 bases; J trimming: 0 bases; junction bases outside the gene matches: 4. Germline lookup yields CDR1 KGHDR and CDR2 SFDVKD. The CDR3 loop reads CATSDSSGRASYNEQFF. CDR3 bases: TGTGCCACCAGTGACAGTAGCGGGAGGGCCTCCTACAATGAGCAGTTCTTC.

This clonotype was counted at least ten times. The chain recombines TRBV7-9 with TRBJ2-1; D call uncertain. CDR1 and CDR2 (germline): SEHNR, FQNEAQ (reference sequence). The CDR3 is 14 amino acids. Trimming removed 1 base at V and 5 bases at J, with 9 bases between. CDR3 in amino acids: CASSLGNSHNEQFF. The CDR3 DNA sequence: TGTGCCAGCAGCTTAGGAAACAGCCACAATGAGCAGTTCTTC.

By frequency in the sample, this clonotype is medium-sized. The chain combines TRBV6-2 or TRBV6-3 with TRBJ1-5; no firm D call. The V gene's germline CDR1 is MNHEY and CDR2 SVGEGT. V was pared by 0 bases and J by 6 bases, with 3 bases between. This CDR3 is built from 12 residues. The CDR3 sequence: CASSYSSQPQHF. As DNA, the CDR3 is TGTGCCAGCAGTTACTCAAGTCAGCCCCAGCATTTT.

This clonotype has a count of ten or more. The chain joins TRBV7-9 to TRBJ1-1, with TRBD1 matching 8 bases. CDR3 size: 14 residues. The germline gives CDR1 SEHNR, CDR2 FQNEAQ (reference sequence). Losses at the gene ends were 5 bases for V and 7 bases for J; bases not matched to a gene: 9. The CDR3 reads CASSLGQGELEAFF. The DNA for the CDR3 is TGTGCCAGCAGCCTAGGACAGGGCGAACTTGAAGCTTTCTTT.

This clonotype was detected ten times or more. CDR3 in amino acids: CASSSGLYQPQHF. The CDR3 DNA sequence: TGTGCCAGCAGCTCAGGGCTTTATCAGCCCCAGCATTTT. This chain links TRBV7-2 with TRBJ1-5; D possibly corresponds to TRBD1 (5 bases). The CDR3 has 13 residues. Trimming shortened V by 4 bases and J by 5 bases, and 9 bases separated the two germline ends. CDR1 and CDR2 from the germline V gene are SGHTA and FQGNSA.

This clonotype came up a few times. One end of the junction varies from germline; a read error may be responsible. The genes are TRBV16 and TRBJ2-1; either TRBD1 or TRBD2 may supply D (5 bases each). Germline V gives CDR1 KGHSY, CDR2 FQNENV. The CDR3 extends over 15 amino acids. The CDR3 region is CAGSQAPEGHNEQFF. As DNA, the CDR3 is TGTGCCGGCAGCCAGGCCCCCGAGGGGCACAATGAGCAGTTCTTC.

The CDR3 region has the DNA TGTGCCAGCAGCTTGGGGGTCGGAGTGGGGTACAATGAGCAGTTCTTC. It codes for CASSLGVGVGYNEQFF. The chain recombines TRBV5-4 with TRBJ2-1; D unresolved. Trimming took 0 bases from V and 4 from J, leaving 14 bases between them. The CDR3 has 16 residues. Germline V gives CDR1 SGHNT, CDR2 YYREEE (reference sequence).